These T cell receptor beta chains were read from a single sample in a study of OX40 agonist ivuxolimab in advanced cancers. TCRdb keeps only in-frame clones here, not all; method: immunoSEQ multiplex PCR. The table shows more than 65,000 clones, with approximately 87% occurring only once. The input for sequencing was CD4+ or CD8+ T cells sorted from blood, taken in a trial of the OX40 agonist ivuxolimab. All receptors come from an adult with an advanced solid tumor such as melanoma, head and neck, liver or kidney cancer. Both conserved end residues are part of each CDR3. D genes are given only for firm matches. Clone size is stated in some rows and not others, as once, few, many or a class when expanded.

j_call	v_call	clone_size	d_call	cdr3_aa	cdr3_nt
TRBJ1-5	TRBV6-1	.	.	CASRQSGNQPQHF	TGTGCCAGCAGGCAGAGCGGGAATCAGCCCCAGCATTTT
TRBJ1-5	TRBV7-2	few	.	CASSSSSGGWDQPQHF	TGTGCCAGCAGCTCCTCTTCGGGTGGGTGGGATCAGCCCCAGCATTTT
TRBJ2-7	TRBV14	.	.	CASSVTRTGPLNF	TGTGCCAGCAGCGTTACGCGAACAGGGCCCCTCAACTTC
TRBJ2-7	TRBV5-1	.	.	CASSLAGFPYEQYF	TGCGCCAGCAGCTTGGCGGGCTTCCCCTACGAGCAGTACTTC
TRBJ2-1	TRBV5-1	.	.	CASSFHRTDNEQFF	TGCGCCAGCAGCTTTCACAGGACCGACAATGAGCAGTTCTTC
TRBJ2-3	TRBV7-3	.	.	CASSSKRTAGPDTQYF	TGTGCCAGCAGTTCCAAGCGGACCGCCGGTCCAGATACGCAGTATTTT
TRBJ1-5	TRBV4-1	.	.	CASSQGHTSSDQPQHF	TGCGCCAGCAGCCAAGGGCATACCAGCTCCGATCAGCCCCAGCATTTT
TRBJ2-5	TRBV28	.	TRBD2	CASSASPGRWETQYF	TGTGCCAGCAGTGCTTCCCCCGGGAGGTGGGAGACCCAGTACTTC
TRBJ2-3	TRBV29-1	.	TRBD1	CSVEAQGADTQYF	TGCAGCGTTGAAGCCCAGGGGGCAGATACGCAGTATTTT
TRBJ1-5	TRBV10-2	.	.	CASALGGQPQHF	TGCGCCAGCGCCTTGGGGGGTCAGCCCCAGCATTTT
TRBJ2-2	TRBV7-2	once	TRBD2	CASRPGRAGTGELFF	TGTGCCAGCCGGCCCGGGAGGGCGGGAACCGGGGAGCTGTTTTTT
TRBJ2-1	TRBV20-1	.	.	CSASSAIEQFF	TGCAGTGCTAGCTCAGCGATTGAGCAGTTCTTC
TRBJ1-1	TRBV4-2	.	.	CASSQDGHLEAFF	TGTGCCAGCAGCCAAGATGGACACCTTGAAGCTTTCTTT
TRBJ1-1	TRBV5-1	.	.	CASSWTANTEAFF	TGCGCCAGCAGCTGGACAGCGAACACTGAAGCTTTCTTT
TRBJ2-7	TRBV7-9	.	TRBD1	CASSTGQGDDEQYF	TGTGCCAGCAGCACGGGACAGGGGGACGACGAGCAGTACTTC
TRBJ1-5	TRBV21-1	.	.	CASSGQGKRRNQPQHF	TGTGCCAGCAGCGGACAGGGGAAGAGGCGCAATCAGCCCCAGCATTTT
TRBJ2-1	TRBV5-1	once	.	CASSLVTVGFNEQFF	TGCGCCAGCAGCTTGGTAACGGTCGGATTCAATGAGCAGTTCTTC
TRBJ2-3	TRBV19	.	.	CASSIDLASDTQYF	TGTGCCAGTAGTATAGATCTAGCGTCAGATACGCAGTATTTT
TRBJ1-1	TRBV18	.	.	CASSPLAANTEAFF	TGTGCCAGCTCACCCCTCGCAGCGAACACTGAAGCTTTCTTT
TRBJ2-3	TRBV5-5	.	TRBD2	CASRDAWGTSGSTDTQYF	TGTGCCAGCAGGGACGCTTGGGGGACTAGCGGGAGCACAGATACGCAGTATTTT
TRBJ2-1	TRBV7-9	.	TRBD2	CASSDLAGGLIEQFF	TGTGCCAGCAGCGACCTAGCGGGGGGGCTCATTGAGCAGTTCTTC
TRBJ2-1	TRBV27	.	TRBD2	CASSSLLAGGGEQFF	TGTGCCAGCAGTAGTCTACTAGCGGGAGGGGGTGAGCAGTTCTTC
TRBJ2-7	TRBV27	many	TRBD1	CASSLLPGGYEQYF	TGTGCCAGCAGTTTACTCCCAGGGGGCTACGAGCAGTACTTC
TRBJ1-5	TRBV2	.	.	CASSEAANNQPQHF	TGTGCCAGCAGTGAAGCGGCCAACAATCAGCCCCAGCATTTT
TRBJ2-3	TRBV12-5	.	.	CASGLGPGTDTQYF	TGTGCTAGTGGTTTGGGCCCGGGCACAGATACGCAGTATTTT
TRBJ2-1	TRBV6-5	.	TRBD1	CASNLRQGSNEQFF	TGTGCCAGCAATCTAAGACAGGGTTCCAATGAGCAGTTCTTC
TRBJ2-1	TRBV5-1	few	.	CASSTRVPGSDEQFF	TGCGCCAGCAGCACGCGCGTCCCGGGATCAGATGAGCAGTTCTTC
TRBJ2-2	TRBV11-2	few	TRBD2	CASSFGLAGYTGELFF	TGTGCCAGCAGCTTCGGACTAGCGGGATACACCGGGGAGCTGTTTTTT
TRBJ2-7	TRBV12-5	.	TRBD1	CASGAAQTGGPSYEQYF	TGTGCTAGTGGTGCCGCTCAGACAGGGGGCCCGTCCTACGAGCAGTACTTC
TRBJ2-1	TRBV7-2	.	.	CASSLGGQSQVRAYNEQFF	TGTGCCAGCAGCTTAGGGGGCCAGAGTCAGGTGAGAGCCTACAATGAGCAGTTCTTC
TRBJ1-5	TRBV4-2	.	TRBD1	CASSQGGTEEAQHF	TGTGCCAGCAGCCAAGGAGGGACAGAGGAAGCCCAGCATTTT
TRBJ2-7	TRBV7-2	.	.	CASSLWGAGEDEQYF	TGTGCCAGCAGCTTATGGGGGGCGGGAGAGGACGAGCAGTACTTC
TRBJ2-7	TRBV10-3	.	.	CAISGALASSYEQYF	TGTGCCATCAGTGGGGCCCTCGCCAGCTCCTACGAGCAGTACTTC
TRBJ1-5	TRBV6-6	once	.	CASSYSVNQPQHF	TGTGCCAGCAGTTACTCGGTGAATCAGCCCCAGCATTTT
TRBJ2-7	TRBV11-2	.	.	CASSLAPGGGVYEQYF	TGTGCCAGCAGCTTAGCTCCAGGTGGGGGTGTGTACGAGCAGTACTTC
TRBJ2-2	TRBV7-9	.	TRBD1	CASSVRSGTANTGELFF	TGTGCCAGCAGCGTAAGGTCCGGGACAGCCAACACCGGGGAGCTGTTTTTT
TRBJ2-7	TRBV4-3	.	.	CASSQRLGVYEQYF	TGCGCCAGCAGCCAAAGGCTAGGGGTCTACGAGCAGTACTTC
TRBJ2-1	TRBV27	.	.	CASSSSSYNEQFF	TGTGCCAGCAGTTCCAGCTCCTACAATGAGCAGTTCTTC
TRBJ1-1	TRBV6-5	.	TRBD1	CASSYSAGGTVTEAFF	TGTGCCAGCAGTTACTCTGCAGGGGGTACGGTCACTGAAGCTTTCTTT
TRBJ1-1	TRBV11-3	.	TRBD1	CASSEGTGGTEAFF	TGTGCCAGCAGCGAAGGGACAGGGGGCACTGAAGCTTTCTTT